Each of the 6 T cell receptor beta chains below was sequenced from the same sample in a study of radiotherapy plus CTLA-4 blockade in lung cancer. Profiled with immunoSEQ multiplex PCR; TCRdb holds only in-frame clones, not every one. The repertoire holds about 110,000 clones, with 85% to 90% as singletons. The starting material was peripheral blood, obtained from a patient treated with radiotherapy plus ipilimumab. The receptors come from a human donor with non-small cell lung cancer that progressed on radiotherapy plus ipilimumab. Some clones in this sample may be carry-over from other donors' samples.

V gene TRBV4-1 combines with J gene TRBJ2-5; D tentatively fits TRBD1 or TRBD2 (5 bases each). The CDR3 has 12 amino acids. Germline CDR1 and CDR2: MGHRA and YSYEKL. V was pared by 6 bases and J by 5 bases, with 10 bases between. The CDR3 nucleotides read TGCGCCAGCAGTGGGTGGGGGGAGACCCAGTACTTC. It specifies CASSGWGETQYF.

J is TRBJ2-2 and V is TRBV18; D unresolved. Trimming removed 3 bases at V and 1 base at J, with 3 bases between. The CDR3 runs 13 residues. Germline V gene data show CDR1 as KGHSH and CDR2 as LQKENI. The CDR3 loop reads CASSPMNTGELFF. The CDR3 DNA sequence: TGTGCCAGCTCACCTATGAACACCGGGGAGCTGTTTTTT.

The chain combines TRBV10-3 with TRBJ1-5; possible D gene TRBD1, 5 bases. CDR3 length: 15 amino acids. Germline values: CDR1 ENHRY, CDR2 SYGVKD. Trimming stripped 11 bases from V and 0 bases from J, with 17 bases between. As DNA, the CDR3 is TGTGCCTCACGGGCGACAGTTTATAGCAATCAGCCCCAGCATTTT. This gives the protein CASRATVYSNQPQHF.

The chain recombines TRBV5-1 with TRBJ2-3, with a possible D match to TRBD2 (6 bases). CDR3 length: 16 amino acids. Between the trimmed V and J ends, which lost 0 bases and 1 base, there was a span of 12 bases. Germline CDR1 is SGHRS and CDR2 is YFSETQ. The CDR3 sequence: CASSLALGEGTDTQYF. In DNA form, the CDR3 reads TGCGCCAGCAGCTTGGCCTTGGGGGAGGGCACAGATACGCAGTATTTT.

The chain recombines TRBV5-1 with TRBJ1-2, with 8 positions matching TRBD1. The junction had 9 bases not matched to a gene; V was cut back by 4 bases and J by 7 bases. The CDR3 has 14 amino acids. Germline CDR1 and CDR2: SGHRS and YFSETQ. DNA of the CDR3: TGCGCCAGCAGCCCCGGACAGGGTTGGGGTGGCTACACCTTC. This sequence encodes CASSPGQGWGGYTF.

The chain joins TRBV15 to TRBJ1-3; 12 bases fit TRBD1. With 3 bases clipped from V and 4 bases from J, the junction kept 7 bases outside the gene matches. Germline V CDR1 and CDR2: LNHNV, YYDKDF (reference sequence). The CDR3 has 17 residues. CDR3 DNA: TGTGCCACCAGCAGTCTGGGACAGGGGGCGCGAGGAAACACCATATATTTT. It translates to CATSSLGQGARGNTIYF.